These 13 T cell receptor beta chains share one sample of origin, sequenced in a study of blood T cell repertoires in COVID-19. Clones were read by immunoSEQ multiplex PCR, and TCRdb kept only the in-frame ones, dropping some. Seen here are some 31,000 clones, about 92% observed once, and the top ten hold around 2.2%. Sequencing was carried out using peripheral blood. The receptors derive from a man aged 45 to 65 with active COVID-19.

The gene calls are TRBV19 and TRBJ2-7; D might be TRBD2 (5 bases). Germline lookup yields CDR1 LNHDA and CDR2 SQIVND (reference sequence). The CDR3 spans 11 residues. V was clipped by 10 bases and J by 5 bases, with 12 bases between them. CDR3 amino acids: CATLREDEQYF. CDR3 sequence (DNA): TGTGCCACCCTCCGGGAAGACGAGCAGTACTTC.

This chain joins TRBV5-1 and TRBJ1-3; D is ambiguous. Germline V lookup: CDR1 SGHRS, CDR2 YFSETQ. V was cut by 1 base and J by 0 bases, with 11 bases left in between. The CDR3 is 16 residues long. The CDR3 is CASSLFGEDSGNTIYF. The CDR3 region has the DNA TGCGCCAGCAGCTTGTTTGGGGAGGACTCTGGAAACACCATATATTTT. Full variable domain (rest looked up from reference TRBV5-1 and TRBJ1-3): KAGVTQTPRYLIKTRGQQVTLSCSPISGHRSVSWYQQTPGQGLQFLFEYFSETQRNKGNFPGRFSGRQFSNSRSEMNVSTLELGDSALYLCASSLFGEDSGNTIYFGEGSWLTVV.

The CDR3 here is CASSSHPPGADLYEQYF. Here the CDR3 DNA reads TGCGCCAGCAGCTCCCACCCCCCTGGGGCGGACCTTTACGAGCAGTACTTC. The V and J genes are TRBV5-1 and TRBJ2-7; D perhaps matches TRBD1 (5 bases). V was shortened by 3 bases and J by 4 bases, with 23 bases between the two germline ends. Germline CDR1 is SGHRS and CDR2 is YFSETQ. This CDR3 spans 17 amino acids.

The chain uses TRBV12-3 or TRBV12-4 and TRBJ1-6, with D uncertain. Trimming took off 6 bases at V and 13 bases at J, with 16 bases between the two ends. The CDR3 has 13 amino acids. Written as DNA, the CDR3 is TGTGCCAGCAGGACGACGGAGGCCGGGCCCCTCCACTTT. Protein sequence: CASRTTEAGPLHF.

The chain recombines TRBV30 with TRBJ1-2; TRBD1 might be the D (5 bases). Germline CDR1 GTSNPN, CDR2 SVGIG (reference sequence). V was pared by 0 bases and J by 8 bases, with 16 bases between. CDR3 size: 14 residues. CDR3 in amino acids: CAWSVGEGSHGYTF. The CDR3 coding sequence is TGTGCCTGGAGTGTAGGGGAGGGCAGCCACGGCTACACCTTC.

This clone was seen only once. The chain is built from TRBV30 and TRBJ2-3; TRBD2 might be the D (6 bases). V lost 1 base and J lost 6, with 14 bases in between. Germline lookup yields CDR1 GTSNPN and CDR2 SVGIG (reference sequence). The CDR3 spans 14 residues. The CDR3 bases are TGTGCCTGGAGTGGGGGGACTGGAGTCGATACGCAGTATTTT. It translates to CAWSGGTGVDTQYF. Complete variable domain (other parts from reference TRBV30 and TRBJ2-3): SQTIHQWPATLVQPVGSPLSLECTVEGTSNPNLYWYRQAAGRGLQLLFYSVGIGQISSEVPQNLSASRPQDRQFILSSKKLLLSDSGFYLCAWSGGTGVDTQYFGPGTRLTVL.

CDR3 sequence: CAWSGGGTEAFF. As DNA, the CDR3 is TGTGCCTGGAGTGGTGGAGGCACTGAAGCTTTCTTT. This chain connects TRBV30 to TRBJ1-1; D gene unclear. CDR3 length: 12 amino acids. The germline V gene has CDR1 GTSNPN and CDR2 SVGIG (reference sequence). The V end lost 1 base, the J end lost 4 bases, and 7 bases lay between the germline ends.

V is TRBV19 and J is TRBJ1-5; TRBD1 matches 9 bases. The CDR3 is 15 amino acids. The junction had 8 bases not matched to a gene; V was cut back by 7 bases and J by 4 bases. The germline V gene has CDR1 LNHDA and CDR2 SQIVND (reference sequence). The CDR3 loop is CASIEQGAGNQPQHF. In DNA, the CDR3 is TGTGCCAGTATCGAACAGGGGGCAGGGAATCAGCCCCAGCATTTT. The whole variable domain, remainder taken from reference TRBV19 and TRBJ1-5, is DGGITQSPKYLFRKEGQNVTLSCEQNLNHDAMYWYRQDPGQGLRLIYYSQIVNDFQKGDIAEGYSVSREKKESFPLTVTSAQKNPTAFYLCASIEQGAGNQPQHFGDGTRLSIL.

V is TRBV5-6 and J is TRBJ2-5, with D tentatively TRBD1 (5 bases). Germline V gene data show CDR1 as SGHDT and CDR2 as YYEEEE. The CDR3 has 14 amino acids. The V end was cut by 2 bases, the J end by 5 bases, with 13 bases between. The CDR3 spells CASSLGARVETQYF. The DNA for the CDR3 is TGTGCCAGCAGCTTAGGGGCTAGAGTGGAGACCCAGTACTTC.

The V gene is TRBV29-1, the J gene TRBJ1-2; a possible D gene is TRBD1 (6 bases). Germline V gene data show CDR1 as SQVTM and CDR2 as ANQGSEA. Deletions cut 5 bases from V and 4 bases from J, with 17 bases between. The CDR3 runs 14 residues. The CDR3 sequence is CSVLPTGHIYGYTF. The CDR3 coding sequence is TGCAGCGTTCTGCCCACAGGGCACATCTATGGCTACACCTTC.

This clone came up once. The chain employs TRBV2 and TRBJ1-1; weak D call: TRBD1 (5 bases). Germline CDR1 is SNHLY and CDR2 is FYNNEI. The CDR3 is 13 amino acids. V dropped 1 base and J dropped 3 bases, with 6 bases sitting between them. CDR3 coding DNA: TGTGCCAGCAGTGAAGGCAGGGACACTGAAGCTTTCTTT. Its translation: CASSEGRDTEAFF.

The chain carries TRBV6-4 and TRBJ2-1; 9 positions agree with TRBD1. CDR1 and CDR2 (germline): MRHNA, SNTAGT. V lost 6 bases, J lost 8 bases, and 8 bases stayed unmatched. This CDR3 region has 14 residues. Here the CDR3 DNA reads TGTGCCAGCAGCCTCGGGACAGGGAATGATGAGCAGTTCTTC. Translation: CASSLGTGNDEQFF.

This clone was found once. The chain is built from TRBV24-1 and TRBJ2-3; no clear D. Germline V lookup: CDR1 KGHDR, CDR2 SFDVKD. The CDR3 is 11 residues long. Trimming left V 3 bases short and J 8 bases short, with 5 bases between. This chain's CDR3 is CATSDGPTQYF. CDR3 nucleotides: TGTGCCACCAGTGATGGGCCTACGCAGTATTTT.